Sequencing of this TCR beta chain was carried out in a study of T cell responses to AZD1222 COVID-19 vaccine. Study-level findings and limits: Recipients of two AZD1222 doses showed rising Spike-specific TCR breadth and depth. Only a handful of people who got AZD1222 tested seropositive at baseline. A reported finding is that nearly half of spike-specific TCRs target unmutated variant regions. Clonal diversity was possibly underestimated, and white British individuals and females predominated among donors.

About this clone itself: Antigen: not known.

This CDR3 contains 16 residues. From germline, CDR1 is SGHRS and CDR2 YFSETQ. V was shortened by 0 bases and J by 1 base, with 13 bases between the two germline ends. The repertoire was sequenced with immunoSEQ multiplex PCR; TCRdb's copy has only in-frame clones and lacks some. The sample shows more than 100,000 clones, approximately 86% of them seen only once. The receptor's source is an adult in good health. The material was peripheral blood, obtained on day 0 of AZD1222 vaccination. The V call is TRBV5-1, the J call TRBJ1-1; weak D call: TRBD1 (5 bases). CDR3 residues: CASSLAGTGRNTEAFF. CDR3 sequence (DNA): TGCGCCAGCAGCTTGGCCGGTACAGGAAGGAACACTGAAGCTTTCTTT.